The 7 T cell receptor beta chains below come from one sample, sequenced in a study of cytomegalovirus exposure and HLA in healthy donors. Both 60 Vbeta primers and 13 Jbeta primers went into the PCR. Using immunoSEQ multiplex PCR, the repertoire was profiled, and TCRdb retains in-frame clones only, with some absent. The table has under 200,000 clones, around 80% seen once. Material for sequencing was PBMCs. The receptors were sampled from a man aged 35 to 55 in good health and CMV-seropositive.

The rearrangement uses TRBV2 and TRBJ2-1; 11 nucleotides match TRBD2. V gave up 4 bases and J gave up 2 bases; unmatched junction bases: 1. The CDR3 extends over 15 amino acids. The germline V gene encodes CDR1 SNHLY and CDR2 FYNNEI. The CDR3 sequence is CASSGSGGAYNEQFF. In nucleotides, the CDR3 is TGTGCCAGCAGTGGTAGCGGGGGGGCCTACAATGAGCAGTTCTTC.

V usage is TRBV4-2 and J usage is TRBJ1-6; 8 nucleotides align to TRBD1. Per the germline V gene, CDR1 is LGHNA and CDR2 is YNFKEQ. V dropped 1 base and J dropped 0; count of bases not matched to a gene: 8. The length of the CDR3 is 19 residues. DNA for the CDR3: TGTGCCAGCAGCCAAGGGACAGGGAAAGGGAGCTCCTATAATTCACCCCTCCACTTT. It specifies CASSQGTGKGSSYNSPLHF.

This clone has a single count. V gene TRBV27 combines with J gene TRBJ2-7, with 10 bases fitting TRBD1. Germline assignment: CDR1 MNHEY and CDR2 SMNVEV (reference sequence). The CDR3 totals 16 residues. Trimming cost V 4 bases and J 2 bases; bases outside gene matches: 8. CDR3 bases: TGTGCCAGCAGTTCCTTCTTGGGACAGGGGACCTACGAGCAGTACTTC. It codes for CASSSFLGQGTYEQYF.

V gene TRBV4-3 combines with J gene TRBJ2-7; the match to TRBD1 covers 7 bases. CDR1 and CDR2 from the germline V gene are LGHNA and YSLEER. The ends lost 1 base at V and 4 bases at J; junction bases unmatched: 1. The CDR3 runs to 13 residues. CDR3 DNA: TGCGCCAGCAGCCAAGCCAGGGGGTACGAGCAGTACTTC. As protein: CASSQARGYEQYF.

The chain links TRBV4-3 to TRBJ2-2, with 8 positions matching TRBD1. CDR1 and CDR2 (germline): LGHNA, YSLEER. CDR3 size: 16 residues. After removal of 7 bases from V and 7 bases from J, the junction contained 14 bases not matched to a gene. CDR3 loop: CASKGGQGALGGELFF. The CDR3, as DNA: TGCGCCAGCAAAGGAGGGCAGGGGGCGCTTGGCGGGGAGCTGTTTTTT.

This chain connects TRBV6-1 to TRBJ2-2; D remains unclear. There are 13 residues in the CDR3. Per the germline V gene, CDR1 is MNHNS and CDR2 is SASEGT. The ends were cut back, 4 bases at V and 4 bases at J, with 7 bases in the middle. CDR3 DNA sequence: TGTGCCAGCAGTGGGAGCAGCACCGGGGAGCTGTTTTTT. Protein: CASSGSSTGELFF.

The J gene is TRBJ1-4, the V gene TRBV30, with 7 bases fitting TRBD1. The CDR3 has 16 amino acids. V was pared by 4 bases and J by 0 bases, with 8 bases of the junction left unmatched. Germline CDR1 reads GTSNPN; CDR2 reads SVGIG (reference sequence). The CDR3 is CAWKKGAWATNEKLFF. In DNA, the CDR3 is TGTGCCTGGAAAAAGGGGGCGTGGGCAACTAATGAAAAACTGTTTTTT. Together with reference TRBV30 and TRBJ1-4, the CDR3 gives the full variable domain: SQTIHQWPATLVQPVGSPLSLECTVEGTSNPNLYWYRQAAGRGLQLLFYSVGIGQISSEVPQNLSASRPQDRQFILSSKKLLLSDSGFYLCAWKKGAWATNEKLFFGSGTQLSVL.